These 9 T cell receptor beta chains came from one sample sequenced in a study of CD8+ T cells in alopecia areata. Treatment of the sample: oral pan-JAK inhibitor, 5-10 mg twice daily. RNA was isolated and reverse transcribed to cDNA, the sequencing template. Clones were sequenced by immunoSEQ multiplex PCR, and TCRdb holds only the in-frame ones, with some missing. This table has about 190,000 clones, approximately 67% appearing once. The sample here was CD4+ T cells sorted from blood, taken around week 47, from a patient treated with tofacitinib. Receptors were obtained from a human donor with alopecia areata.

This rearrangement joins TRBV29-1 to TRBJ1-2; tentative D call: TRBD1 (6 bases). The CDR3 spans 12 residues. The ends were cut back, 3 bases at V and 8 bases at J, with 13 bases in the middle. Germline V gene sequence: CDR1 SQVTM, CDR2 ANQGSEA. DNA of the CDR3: TGCAGCGTTGATCCCAGGGGACTCGGCTACACCTTC. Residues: CSVDPRGLGYTF.

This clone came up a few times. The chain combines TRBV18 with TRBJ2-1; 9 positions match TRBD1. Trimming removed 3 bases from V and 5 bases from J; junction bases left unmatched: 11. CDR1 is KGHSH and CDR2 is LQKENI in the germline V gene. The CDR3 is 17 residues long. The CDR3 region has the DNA TGTGCCAGCTCACCGGACAGGGGACGCACAGCTCACAATGAGCAGTTCTTC. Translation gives CASSPDRGRTAHNEQFF.

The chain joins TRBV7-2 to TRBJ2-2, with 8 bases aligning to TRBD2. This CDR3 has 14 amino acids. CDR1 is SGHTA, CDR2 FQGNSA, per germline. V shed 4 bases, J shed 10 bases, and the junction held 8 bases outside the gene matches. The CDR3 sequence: CASSYRGGTAELFF. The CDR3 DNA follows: TGTGCCAGCAGCTACCGCGGGGGGACGGCGGAGCTGTTTTTT.

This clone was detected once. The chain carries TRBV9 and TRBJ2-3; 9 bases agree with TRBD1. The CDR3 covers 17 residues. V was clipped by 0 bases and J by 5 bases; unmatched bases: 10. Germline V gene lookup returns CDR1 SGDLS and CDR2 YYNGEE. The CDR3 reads CASSVGPQGARVDTQYF. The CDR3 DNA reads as TGTGCCAGCAGCGTAGGACCACAGGGGGCGAGAGTAGATACGCAGTATTTT.

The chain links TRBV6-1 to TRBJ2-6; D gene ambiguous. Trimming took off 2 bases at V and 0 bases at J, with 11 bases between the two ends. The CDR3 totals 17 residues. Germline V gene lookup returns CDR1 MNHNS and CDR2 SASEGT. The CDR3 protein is CASSEWRLSSGANVLTF. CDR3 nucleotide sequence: TGTGCCAGCAGTGAATGGCGGCTCAGCTCTGGGGCCAACGTCCTGACTTTC.

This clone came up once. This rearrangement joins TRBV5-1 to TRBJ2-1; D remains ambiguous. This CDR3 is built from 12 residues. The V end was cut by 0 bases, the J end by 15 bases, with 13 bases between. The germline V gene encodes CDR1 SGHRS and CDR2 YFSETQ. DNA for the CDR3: TGCGCCAGCAGCTTGGAGCCCAACCCATGGTTCTTC. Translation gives CASSLEPNPWFF.

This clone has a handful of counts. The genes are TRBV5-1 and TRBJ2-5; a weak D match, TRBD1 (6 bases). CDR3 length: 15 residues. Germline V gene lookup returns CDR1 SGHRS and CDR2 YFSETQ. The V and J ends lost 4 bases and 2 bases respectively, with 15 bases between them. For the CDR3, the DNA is TGCGCCAGCAGCCAAGACAGGCTACCACAAGAGACCCAGTACTTC. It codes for CASSQDRLPQETQYF.

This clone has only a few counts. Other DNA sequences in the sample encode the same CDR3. In DNA, the CDR3 is TGTGCCAGCAGTTATTCCGGGACAGGGGGCACAGATACGCAGTATTTT. This sequence encodes CASSYSGTGGTDTQYF. The gene calls are TRBV6-6 and TRBJ2-3; 10 bases align to TRBD1. The CDR3 is 16 residues long. Germline V gives CDR1 MNHNY, CDR2 SVGAGI (reference sequence). V lost 3 bases to trimming and J lost 1 base; unmatched junction nucleotides: 4.

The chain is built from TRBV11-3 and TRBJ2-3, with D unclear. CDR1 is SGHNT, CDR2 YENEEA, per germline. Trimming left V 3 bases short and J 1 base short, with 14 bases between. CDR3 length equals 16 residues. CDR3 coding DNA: TGTGCCAGCAGCTTCGGTCGGAACAGCGGCACAGATACGCAGTATTTT. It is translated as CASSFGRNSGTDTQYF. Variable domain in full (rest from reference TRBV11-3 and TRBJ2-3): EAGVVQSPRYKIIEKKQPVAFWCNPISGHNTLYWYLQNLGQGPELLIRYENEEAVDDSQLPKDRFSAERLKGVDSTLKIQPAELGDSAVYLCASSFGRNSGTDTQYFGPGTRLTVL.